The 29 T cell receptor beta chains below were found in one sample sequenced in a study of cytomegalovirus exposure and HLA in healthy donors. 13 Jbeta primers and 60 Vbeta primers were used for the PCR. The assay was immunoSEQ multiplex PCR, and TCRdb's table has in-frame clones only and misses some. The sample lists roughly 120,000 clones, 65% to 75% occurring once. The sequencing input was PBMCs. The receptor source for this set is a man aged 25-45 years in good health and CMV-seropositive.

This clone was seen a few times. V is TRBV6-5 and J is TRBJ1-6; 10 bases fit TRBD1. The CDR3 length is 15 residues. Trimming removed 6 bases from V and 10 bases from J; junction bases left unmatched: 9. Germline-derived CDR1 and CDR2 are MNHEY and SVGAGI. CDR3 nucleotide sequence: TGTGCCAGCAGCGCAGACAGGGGGCGAGGATCACCCCTCCACTTT. Translated: CASSADRGRGSPLHF.

The chain recombines TRBV6-5 with TRBJ1-3; D unclear. The V gene lost 5 bases and the J gene lost 0 bases, with 11 bases spanning the gap. Germline CDR1 MNHEY, CDR2 SVGAGI. The CDR3 sequence is 15 residues long. The CDR3 DNA is TGTGCCAGCAGTCCGAACTTCGGCTCTGGAAACACCATATATTTT. Translating gives CASSPNFGSGNTIYF.

A single count supports this clone. The chain recombines TRBV5-1 with TRBJ2-5; 9 nucleotides align to TRBD1. V dropped 1 base and J dropped 2; count of bases not matched to a gene: 6. The CDR3 length is 16 residues. The V gene's germline CDR1 is SGHRS and CDR2 YFSETQ. CDR3 amino acids: CASSLNGGQGQETQYF. Here the CDR3 DNA reads TGCGCCAGCAGCTTGAATGGGGGACAGGGACAAGAGACCCAGTACTTC.

As for this clone: This specimen includes other DNA sequences encoding the same CDR3. The chain combines TRBV2 with TRBJ2-3; 8 bases fit TRBD1. J was trimmed by 2 bases and V by 6 bases; bases with no gene match: 4. This CDR3 region has 14 residues. The germline gives CDR1 SNHLY, CDR2 FYNNEI. The CDR3 reads CASSRDRNTDTQYF. CDR3 in DNA: TGTGCCAGCAGCCGGGACAGGAACACAGATACGCAGTATTTT.

The rearrangement links TRBV7-9 to TRBJ2-5; 9 nucleotides align to TRBD2. Trimming removed 5 bases from V and 5 bases from J; junction bases left unmatched: 9. The CDR3 extends over 15 amino acids. Germline CDR1 SEHNR, CDR2 FQNEAQ (reference sequence). For the CDR3, the DNA is TGTGCCAGCAGCCCCCGGTCACTAGCGGGTGAGACCCAGTACTTC. Translated: CASSPRSLAGETQYF. The full variable domain, completed using reference TRBV7-9 and TRBJ2-5, is DTGVSQNPRHKITKRGQNVTFRCDPISEHNRLYWYRQTLGQGPEFLTYFQNEAQLEKSRLLSDRFSAERPKGSFSTLEIQRTEQGDSAMYLCASSPRSLAGETQYFGPGTRLLVL.

The V gene is TRBV6-5, the J gene TRBJ1-2; 9 bases are a match to TRBD1. The V segment lost 6 bases and the J segment 3 bases; nucleotides outside the gene matches: 5. Germline V gene lookup returns CDR1 MNHEY and CDR2 SVGAGI. The CDR3 loop spans 14 amino acids. In nucleotides, the CDR3 is TGTGCCAGCAGGGGGACAGGGAGTCACTATGGCTACACCTTC. Its protein is CASRGTGSHYGYTF.

J is TRBJ2-1 and V is TRBV7-3, with 11 bases identical to TRBD2. The CDR3 spans 15 residues. Losses at the gene ends were 6 bases for V and 8 bases for J; bases not matched to a gene: 9. Germline CDR1 SGHTA, CDR2 FQGTGA. CDR3: CASRSGTSGWDEQFF. CDR3 DNA sequence: TGTGCCAGCAGGTCCGGGACTAGCGGATGGGATGAGCAGTTCTTC.

The chain joins TRBV27 to TRBJ2-1; no reliable D call. The CDR3 length is 14 residues. Germline V gives CDR1 MNHEY, CDR2 SMNVEV (reference sequence). V was shortened by 5 bases and J by 0 bases, with 8 bases between the two germline ends. This chain's CDR3 is CASSRESSYNEQFF. CDR3 DNA: TGTGCCAGCAGTCGTGAGAGCTCCTACAATGAGCAGTTCTTC.

V and J are TRBV11-2 and TRBJ1-2, with D tentatively TRBD1 (6 bases). V dropped 4 bases and J dropped 0 bases, with 12 bases sitting between them. This CDR3 comprises 15 residues. Germline values: CDR1 SGHAT, CDR2 FQNNGV. CDR3 DNA sequence: TGTGCCAGCAGCTCGGTGGACAGAGCTAACTATGGCTACACCTTC. Translating it yields CASSSVDRANYGYTF.

The chain combines TRBV11-2 with TRBJ1-2; D is unclear. Germline CDR1 and CDR2: SGHAT and FQNNGV. V lost 1 base, J lost 1 base, and 7 bases lay in between. CDR3 length equals 14 residues. The CDR3 sequence: CASSLGAVNYGYTF. The CDR3 DNA reads as TGTGCCAGCAGCTTAGGAGCGGTTAACTATGGCTACACCTTC.

This clone was seen only a few times. The J gene is TRBJ1-1, the V gene TRBV5-6; D not resolved. The germline V gene encodes CDR1 SGHDT and CDR2 YYEEEE. V was trimmed by 3 bases and J by 0 bases, leaving 12 bases between them. The CDR3 is made up of 15 amino acids. CDR3 sequence reads: CASSYSRTMNTEAFF. The CDR3 nucleotides read TGTGCCAGCAGCTATAGCAGGACTATGAACACTGAAGCTTTCTTT.

J is TRBJ1-2 and V is TRBV6-5, with TRBD1 matching 8 bases. The CDR3 length is 15 residues. Germline V gene data show CDR1 as MNHEY and CDR2 as SVGAGI. The ends lost 1 base at V and 3 bases at J; junction bases unmatched: 4. Here the CDR3 DNA reads TGTGCCAGCAGTTACTTGGCGGACAGGGACTATGGCTACACCTTC. Protein product: CASSYLADRDYGYTF.

This clone was detected a few times. Other nucleotide sequences from this sample produce the same CDR3. The V and J genes are TRBV19 and TRBJ1-5; D unclear. Germline V gives CDR1 LNHDA, CDR2 SQIVND (reference sequence). Trimming cost V 5 bases and J 2 bases, with 7 bases left between them. The CDR3 is 13 amino acids. The CDR3 nucleotides are TGTGCCAGTAGTGAGCAGGGCAATCAGCCCCAGCATTTT. Its protein product is CASSEQGNQPQHF.

As DNA, the CDR3 is TGTGCCAGCAGCCGGGGACAGGGACGTTATGGCTACACCTTC. This sequence encodes CASSRGQGRYGYTF. The chain uses TRBV5-6 and TRBJ1-2; 9 nucleotides match TRBD1. Germline V gene lookup returns CDR1 SGHDT and CDR2 YYEEEE. The V segment lost 4 bases and the J segment 5 bases; nucleotides outside the gene matches: 6. CDR3 size: 14 residues.

The chain is built from TRBV5-1 and TRBJ2-7; D perhaps matches TRBD1 (5 bases). V gave up 2 bases and J gave up 5 bases, with 14 bases separating them. The germline V gene encodes CDR1 SGHRS and CDR2 YFSETQ. The CDR3 is 14 residues long. The CDR3 sequence is CASSFGQGVDEQYF. CDR3 DNA: TGCGCCAGCAGCTTTGGGCAGGGCGTAGACGAGCAGTACTTC.

The gene calls are TRBV2 and TRBJ1-2; the D is unclear. Germline V CDR1 and CDR2: SNHLY, FYNNEI. Trimming pared 3 bases from V and 5 bases from J, leaving 7 bases between. CDR3 length equals 12 residues. The CDR3: CASSEWRYGYTF. In DNA form, the CDR3 reads TGTGCCAGCAGTGAGTGGCGGTATGGCTACACCTTC.

The chain combines TRBV7-2 with TRBJ2-5; D might be TRBD1 (5 bases). The CDR3 consists of 15 residues. V shed 1 base and J shed 3 bases, with 12 bases lying between them. The germline V gene has CDR1 SGHTA and CDR2 FQGNSA. The CDR3: CASSLGGPVKETQYF. Here the CDR3 DNA reads TGTGCCAGCAGCTTAGGGGGCCCCGTGAAAGAGACCCAGTACTTC. Variable domain in full (rest from reference TRBV7-2 and TRBJ2-5): GAGVSQSPSNKVTEKGKDVELRCDPISGHTALYWYRQSLGQGLEFLIYFQGNSAPDKSGLPSDRFSAERTGGSVSTLTIQRTQQEDSAVYLCASSLGGPVKETQYFGPGTRLLVL.

This clone was seen a handful of times. The chain recombines TRBV5-6 with TRBJ1-4; D uncertain. V shed 3 bases and J shed 8 bases, with 11 bases lying between them. This CDR3 contains 13 residues. Germline CDR1 and CDR2: SGHDT and YYEEEE. CDR3 amino acids: CASSWRTGEKLFF. CDR3 nucleotide sequence: TGTGCCAGCAGCTGGAGGACGGGGGAAAAACTGTTTTTT. The full variable domain, completed using reference TRBV5-6 and TRBJ1-4, is DAGVTQSPTHLIKTRGQQVTLRCSPKSGHDTVSWYQQALGQGPQFIFQYYEEEERQRGNFPDRFSGHQFPNYSSELNVNALLLGDSALYLCASSWRTGEKLFFGSGTQLSVL.

V and J are TRBV6-6 and TRBJ2-7; 8 nucleotides agree with TRBD1. There are 12 residues in the CDR3. After removal of 5 bases from V and 3 bases from J, the junction contained 0 bases not matched to a gene. Per germline, CDR1 MNHNY and CDR2 SVGAGI (reference sequence). CDR3 coding DNA: TGTGCCAGCAGTACAGGGGGCTACGAGCAGTACTTC. It codes for CASSTGGYEQYF.

The rearrangement joins TRBV28 to TRBJ1-5; D possibly corresponds to TRBD1 (5 bases). The CDR3 contains 17 residues. Germline V CDR1 and CDR2: MDHEN, SYDVKM. Deletions cut 5 bases from V and 2 bases from J, with 19 bases between. The CDR3 reads CASSKLRGGVGNQPQHF. The CDR3 bases are TGTGCCAGCAGTAAATTGCGGGGGGGGGTCGGCAATCAGCCCCAGCATTTT.

The gene calls are TRBV6-5 and TRBJ2-5; 8 bases fit TRBD1. V lost 7 bases and J lost 5; bases outside the gene matches: 9. The CDR3 is made up of 14 amino acids. Germline V lookup: CDR1 MNHEY, CDR2 SVGAGI. CDR3 sequence (DNA): TGTGCCAGCAACCCGGGACAGGCGGGCGAGACCCAGTACTTC. This encodes CASNPGQAGETQYF.

This rearrangement joins TRBV6-1 to TRBJ1-1; TRBD1 matches at 8 bases. Germline loops: CDR1 MNHNS, CDR2 SASEGT. V shed 8 bases, J shed 7 bases, and the junction held 9 bases outside the gene matches. The CDR3 has 13 residues. The CDR3 DNA sequence: TGTGCCAGCGGAAGACAGGGGCTATATGAAGCTTTCTTT. This gives the protein CASGRQGLYEAFF.

Details on this clone: Other DNA sequences in this sample translate to the same CDR3. The chain uses TRBV30 and TRBJ1-1, with 8 bases matching TRBD1. This CDR3 comprises 14 residues. The junction had 3 bases not matched to a gene; V was cut back by 1 base and J by 2 bases. Per the germline V gene, CDR1 is GTSNPN and CDR2 is SVGIG (reference sequence). The CDR3 region is CAWSEGQVNTEAFF. As DNA, the CDR3 is TGTGCCTGGAGTGAGGGACAGGTAAACACTGAAGCTTTCTTT.

This chain uses TRBV5-6 with TRBJ1-4; D is possibly TRBD1 (5 bases). V lost 3 bases to trimming and J lost 4 bases, with 16 bases between them. The CDR3 extends over 16 amino acids. Germline V gene data show CDR1 as SGHDT and CDR2 as YYEEEE. CDR3 sequence reads: CASSSTDSYLNEKLFF. CDR3 sequence (DNA): TGTGCCAGCAGCTCAACAGACAGTTACCTTAATGAAAAACTGTTTTTT.

This clone has only one observation. This chain uses TRBV4-1 with TRBJ1-2; 7 positions match TRBD1. J gave up 5 bases and V 0 bases, and 6 bases lay outside the gene matches. From germline, CDR1 is MGHRA and CDR2 YSYEKL. This CDR3 has 15 residues. The CDR3 bases are TGCGCCAGCAGCCAAGAGTACAGGGGCGGGTATGGCTACACCTTC. Protein: CASSQEYRGGYGYTF.

The CDR3 is CASGLDRPGKAPDTQYF. DNA for the CDR3: TGTGCTAGTGGTTTGGACCGACCGGGGAAGGCACCAGATACGCAGTATTTT. The genes are TRBV12-5 and TRBJ2-3; D may be TRBD2 (5 bases). The germline V gene has CDR1 LGHNT and CDR2 FRNRAP. The ends were cut back, 1 base at V and 4 bases at J, with 18 bases in the middle. The length of the CDR3 is 17 residues.

In its sample, this clone was seen a few times. The CDR3 is CASRSGQGMNTEAFF. DNA for the CDR3: TGTGCCAGCAGATCCGGACAGGGTATGAACACTGAAGCTTTCTTT. The rearrangement joins TRBV28 to TRBJ1-1, with 8 bases aligning to TRBD1. V gave up 6 bases and J gave up 0 bases; unmatched junction bases: 6. Germline CDR1 reads MDHEN; CDR2 reads SYDVKM. This CDR3 spans 15 amino acids.

The chain uses TRBV27 and TRBJ2-2; TRBD2 matches at 7 bases. The J segment lost 3 bases and the V segment lost 6 bases, leaving 7 bases of the junction unmatched. This CDR3 has 15 residues. CDR1 and CDR2 from the germline V gene are MNHEY and SMNVEV (reference sequence). In DNA, the CDR3 is TGTGCCAGCAGCCGGAGGGAGGGGTACACCGGGGAGCTGTTTTTT. Translating gives CASSRREGYTGELFF.

The DNA of the CDR3 is TGTGCCAGCAGCGGCGGGACAGGGGGCTTAGCCAAAAACATTCAGTACTTC. Translation: CASSGGTGGLAKNIQYF. The chain carries TRBV5-5 and TRBJ2-4; 12 positions match TRBD1. Germline lookup yields CDR1 SGHKS and CDR2 YYEKEE (reference sequence). The CDR3 is 17 residues long. Trimming took 4 bases from V and 0 from J; bases not matched to a gene: 5.